This section outlines one T cell receptor beta chain sequence together with its context. This sample stems from a study of cytomegalovirus exposure and HLA in healthy donors. Researchers ran the PCR with 60 Vbeta and 13 Jbeta primers. Sequencing used immunoSEQ multiplex PCR; TCRdb keeps in-frame clones, though not all of them. The sample holds tens of thousands of clones; roughly 79% are singletons and the top ten take 9.3%. The CDR3 has 14 amino acids. V dropped 5 bases and J dropped 2 bases, with 13 bases sitting between them. CDR1 MDHEN and CDR2 SYDVKM come from the germline V gene. V and J are TRBV28 and TRBJ2-7; D is perhaps TRBD2 (5 bases). What was sequenced was PBMCs. This sequence originates from a woman aged 40 to 50 in good health and CMV-seronegative. The CDR3 DNA reads as TGTGCCAGCAGTGAACCGGGATCCCCCTACGAGCAGTACTTC. Its translation is CASSEPGSPYEQYF.